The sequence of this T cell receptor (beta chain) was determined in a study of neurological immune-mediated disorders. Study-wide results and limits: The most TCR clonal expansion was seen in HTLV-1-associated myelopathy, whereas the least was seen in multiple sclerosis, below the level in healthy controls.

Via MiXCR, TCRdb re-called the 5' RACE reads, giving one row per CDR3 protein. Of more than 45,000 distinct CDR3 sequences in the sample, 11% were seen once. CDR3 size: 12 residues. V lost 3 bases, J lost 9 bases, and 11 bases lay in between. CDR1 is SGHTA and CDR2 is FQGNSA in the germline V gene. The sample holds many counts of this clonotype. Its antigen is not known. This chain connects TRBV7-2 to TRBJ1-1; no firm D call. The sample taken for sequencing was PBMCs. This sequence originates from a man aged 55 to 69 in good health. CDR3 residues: CASSLDGKQAFF. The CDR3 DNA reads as TGTGCCAGCAGCTTGGACGGGAAGCAAGCTTTCTTT.